A single sample is the source of the 29 T cell receptor beta chains below, sequenced in a study of vaccination and CD4 T cells after COVID-19. Researchers used the Oncomine TCR Beta short-read assay to sequence DNA from cultured CD4+ T cells. TCRdb independently ran MiXCR on the PCR reads; one entry per CDR3 protein. The sample consists of about 15,000 distinct CDR3 sequences, 39% of them appearing once. Their target antigens are unknown. Treatment defined: roughly ten-day PBMC culture with coronavirus spike peptide pools or control peptides (ViraFEST assay). The specimen comprised CD4+ T cells from blood, cultured in vitro, sampled before SARS-CoV-2 vaccination. These receptors all stem from a human donor who had recovered from COVID-19.

The V gene is TRBV24-1, the J gene TRBJ1-5; D is unclear. Germline-derived CDR1 and CDR2 are KGHDR and SFDVKD. The CDR3 loop spans 13 amino acids. The V gene lost 6 bases and the J gene lost 3 bases, with 8 bases spanning the gap. The CDR3 spells CATSSTYNQPQHF. In DNA form, the CDR3 reads TGTGCCACCAGTTCCACCTACAATCAGCCCCAGCATTTT.

This sequence joins TRBV18 and TRBJ2-1; TRBD1 is a possible D gene (5 bases). The V and J ends lost 3 bases and 8 bases respectively, with 11 bases between them. Germline-derived CDR1 and CDR2 are KGHSH and LQKENI. CDR3 length equals 13 residues. The CDR3 spells CASSPTWGDEQFF. The CDR3 bases are TGTGCCAGCTCACCCACCTGGGGCGATGAGCAGTTCTTC.

This clonotype was seen more than once but under ten times. The chain uses TRBV6-5 and TRBJ1-6; D is ambiguous. V was trimmed by 0 bases and J by 10 bases, leaving 16 bases between them. Germline assignment: CDR1 MNHEY and CDR2 SVGAGI. This CDR3 has 16 residues. In DNA form, the CDR3 reads TGTGCCAGCAGTTACTCGGCCGGCAGATGGGAATCACCCCTCCACTTT. This codes for CASSYSAGRWESPLHF.

The rearrangement uses TRBV6-2 or TRBV6-3 and TRBJ2-7; 10 nucleotides match TRBD1. CDR3 length: 15 residues. Germline assignment: CDR1 MNHEY and CDR2 SVGEGT. V shed 5 bases, J shed 0 bases, and the junction held 4 bases outside the gene matches. This CDR3 reads CASSPGQGVSYEQYF. In DNA, the CDR3 is TGTGCCAGCAGTCCCGGACAGGGGGTCTCCTACGAGCAGTACTTC.

The chain's CDR3 is CASSPGGGETQYF. The CDR3 nucleotides are TGTGCCAGCAGCCCTGGCGGGGGCGAGACCCAGTACTTC. This chain connects TRBV7-3 to TRBJ2-5; D possibly corresponds to TRBD2 (7 bases). The V gene lost 5 bases and the J gene lost 5 bases, with 12 bases spanning the gap. The germline gives CDR1 SGHTA, CDR2 FQGTGA. The CDR3 consists of 13 residues.

V is TRBV7-9 and J is TRBJ1-1; 8 positions agree with TRBD1. Germline loops: CDR1 SEHNR, CDR2 FQNEAQ (reference sequence). This CDR3 is 13 amino acids long. The trim removed 5 bases at V and 11 bases at J, leaving 10 bases unmatched. As DNA, the CDR3 is TGTGCCAGCAGCCGACAGGGGAGAGGGCTGGCTTTCTTT. Translating gives CASSRQGRGLAFF.

This clonotype was detected only a few times. The chain joins TRBV20-1 to TRBJ1-1, with D possibly TRBD1 on 6 matching bases. The V gene's germline CDR1 is DFQATT and CDR2 SNEGSKA (reference sequence). The V and J ends lost 3 bases and 4 bases respectively, with 15 bases between them. The CDR3 loop spans 14 amino acids. For the CDR3, the DNA is TGCAGTGCTAGGCCGGGAGAGGGGGGCACTGAAGCTTTCTTT. Translation: CSARPGEGGTEAFF.

The chain carries TRBV6-5 and TRBJ1-2; 8 positions match TRBD1. Germline CDR1 and CDR2: MNHEY and SVGAGI. J lost 1 base, V lost 0 bases, and 7 bases had no gene match. The CDR3 runs 17 residues. The CDR3 DNA sequence: TGTGCCAGCAGTTACTCCTCAGGGGGCCCCGTTAACTATGGCTACACCTTC. Protein product: CASSYSSGGPVNYGYTF.

The chain joins TRBV30 to TRBJ1-2; no clear D. V gave up 6 bases and J gave up 7 bases, with 9 bases separating them. Germline V gives CDR1 GTSNPN, CDR2 SVGIG (reference sequence). CDR3 length: 10 amino acids. CDR3 in amino acids: CACESIGYTF. DNA for the CDR3: TGTGCCTGCGAGAGTATTGGCTACACCTTC. Complete variable domain (other parts from reference TRBV30 and TRBJ1-2): SQTIHQWPATLVQPVGSPLSLECTVEGTSNPNLYWYRQAAGRGLQLLFYSVGIGQISSEVPQNLSASRPQDRQFILSSKKLLLSDSGFYLCACESIGYTFGSGTRLTVV.

This clonotype has only a few counts. The CDR3 here is CASSPTMETQYF. As DNA, the CDR3 is TGTGCCAGCAGCCCCACCATGGAGACCCAGTACTTC. The chain recombines TRBV7-2 with TRBJ2-5; D unresolved. The V gene's germline CDR1 is SGHTA and CDR2 FQGNSA. The CDR3 is 12 amino acids. Trimming pared 5 bases from V and 5 bases from J, leaving 9 bases between. Variable domain in full (rest from reference TRBV7-2 and TRBJ2-5): GAGVSQSPSNKVTEKGKDVELRCDPISGHTALYWYRQSLGQGLEFLIYFQGNSAPDKSGLPSDRFSAERTGGSVSTLTIQRTQQEDSAVYLCASSPTMETQYFGPGTRLLVL.

The chain is built from TRBV15 and TRBJ2-5, with D perhaps TRBD2 (5 bases). The V gene's germline CDR1 is LNHNV and CDR2 YYDKDF (reference sequence). This CDR3 has 15 residues. Trimming stripped 3 bases from V and 5 bases from J, with 16 bases between. CDR3 nucleotides: TGTGCCACCAGCAGGGATGGACTCAATGGGGAGACCCAGTACTTC. Its translation: CATSRDGLNGETQYF.

The chain combines TRBV11-2 with TRBJ2-1, with 13 bases identical to TRBD2. The CDR3 totals 16 residues. V trimming: 1 base; J trimming: 7 bases; junction bases outside the gene matches: 4. Germline V lookup: CDR1 SGHAT, CDR2 FQNNGV. The CDR3 nucleotides are TGTGCCAGCAGCTTAGGACTAGCGGGAGGAGTTAATGAGCAGTTCTTC. Protein sequence: CASSLGLAGGVNEQFF.

On this clonotype: One end of the junction varies from germline; a read error may be responsible. This chain connects TRBV6-2 or TRBV6-3 to TRBJ1-6; D may be TRBD1 (5 bases). The CDR3 loop spans 16 amino acids. The germline gives CDR1 MNHEY, CDR2 SVGEGT. CDR3 loop: CAGSSLGQTYNSPLHF. The DNA for the CDR3 is TGTGCCGGCAGTTCTCTAGGACAAACTTATAATTCACCCCTCCACTTT.

The chain carries TRBV20-1 and TRBJ1-1, with unresolved D. Trimming shortened V by 0 bases and J by 0 bases, and 14 bases separated the two germline ends. Germline values: CDR1 DFQATT, CDR2 SNEGSKA (reference sequence). This CDR3 is 16 amino acids long. CDR3: CSARDRNDMMNTEAFF. The CDR3 DNA reads TGCAGTGCTAGAGATCGGAATGACATGATGAACACTGAAGCTTTCTTT.

V and J are TRBV18 and TRBJ1-2; 7 bases line up with TRBD1. Germline trimming cut 6 bases from V and 7 bases from J; bases unmatched to any gene: 11. Germline lookup yields CDR1 KGHSH and CDR2 LQKENI. This CDR3 spans 14 amino acids. CDR3: CASSSQGTERGYTF. CDR3 nucleotides: TGTGCCAGCTCCTCACAGGGGACAGAGCGTGGCTACACCTTC.

The gene calls are TRBV7-9 and TRBJ1-3, with D perhaps TRBD1 (5 bases). Germline CDR1 is SEHNR and CDR2 is FQNEAQ (reference sequence). V lost 5 bases and J 0 bases, leaving 8 bases between the germline ends. This CDR3 spans 14 amino acids. The CDR3 DNA sequence: TGTGCCAGCAGCCTTGACAGCTCTGGAAACACCATATATTTT. It encodes CASSLDSSGNTIYF.

This clonotype counts as medium-sized (0.01 to 0.1%). V and J are TRBV7-8 and TRBJ1-2; D ambiguous. V lost 6 bases and J lost 6, with 23 bases in between. CDR1 SGHVS and CDR2 FQNEAQ come from the germline V gene. CDR3 length: 16 amino acids. CDR3 nucleotides: TGTGCCAGCAGGCTAATCACGGGCGAATACGGGAATGGCTACACCTTC. The encoded protein is CASRLITGEYGNGYTF.

DNA for the CDR3: TGTGCCAGCAGCCTAAAAGGTGGGGTCTCTGTAGCTTTCTTT. It specifies CASSLKGGVSVAFF. This chain links TRBV7-3 with TRBJ1-1; D gene uncertain. V lost 5 bases and J 10 bases, leaving 20 bases between the germline ends. Looked up from germline, CDR1 is SGHTA and CDR2 is FQGTGA. CDR3 length: 14 amino acids.

The chain carries TRBV6-1 and TRBJ1-2; 8 nucleotides agree with TRBD1. The junction had 7 bases not matched to a gene; V was cut back by 7 bases and J by 3 bases. This CDR3 has 14 residues. The germline V gene encodes CDR1 MNHNS and CDR2 SASEGT. The DNA for the CDR3 is TGTGCCAGCACCAAGGACAGGGTTCACTATGGCTACACCTTC. Translated, it gives CASTKDRVHYGYTF.

This clonotype was counted only a few times. The rearrangement links TRBV19 to TRBJ1-2; 8 nucleotides line up with TRBD1. The trim removed 4 bases at V and 5 bases at J, leaving 9 bases unmatched. The CDR3 sequence is 15 residues long. The germline V gene has CDR1 LNHDA and CDR2 SQIVND (reference sequence). The CDR3 reads CASSTGTGSTYGYTF. CDR3 nucleotide sequence: TGTGCCAGTAGTACAGGGACAGGTTCGACGTATGGCTACACCTTC.

This clonotype was detected only a few times. The rearrangement joins TRBV7-6 to TRBJ2-1, with D perhaps matching TRBD2 (5 bases). CDR3 length: 14 residues. V was trimmed by 5 bases and J by 1 base, leaving 9 bases between them. From germline, CDR1 is SGHVS and CDR2 FNYEAQ. The DNA for the CDR3 is TGTGCCAGCAGCCGAGGGAGTTCCTACAATGAGCAGTTCTTC. Its protein product is CASSRGSSYNEQFF.

The sample holds one count of this clonotype. In DNA, the CDR3 is TGTGCCAGCAGCACCCGCGAGAACACTGAAGCTTTCTTT. Its translation: CASSTRENTEAFF. The chain is built from TRBV7-9 and TRBJ1-1, with D hard to call. With 5 bases removed from V and 1 base from J, the gap between germline ends came to 8 bases. There are 13 residues in the CDR3. CDR1 is SEHNR, CDR2 FQNEAQ, per germline (reference sequence).

This chain joins TRBV2 and TRBJ1-5, with D hard to call. The CDR3 is 13 amino acids. Trimming took off 5 bases at V and 3 bases at J, with 8 bases between the two ends. The germline gives CDR1 SNHLY, CDR2 FYNNEI. The CDR3 sequence is CASSSGNNQPQHF. The CDR3 DNA follows: TGTGCCAGCAGTTCTGGGAACAATCAGCCCCAGCATTTT.

The gene calls are TRBV12-3 or TRBV12-4 and TRBJ1-5; 9 bases are a match to TRBD1. CDR3 length: 16 residues. The ends lost 7 bases at V and 2 bases at J; junction bases unmatched: 9. CDR3 protein: CASTITGGSGNQPQHF. CDR3 coding DNA: TGTGCCAGCACCATAACAGGGGGCAGCGGCAATCAGCCCCAGCATTTT.

This chain connects TRBV6-1 to TRBJ1-2; 8 positions match TRBD1. The CDR3 is 14 residues long. Germline V CDR1 and CDR2: MNHNS, SASEGT. V shed 9 bases, J shed 8 bases, and the junction held 14 bases outside the gene matches. Written as DNA, the CDR3 is TGTGCCAGACTATCTCGGGCAGGGGGCTTCGGCTACACCTTC. Protein sequence: CARLSRAGGFGYTF.

The genes are TRBV5-4 and TRBJ2-2; 10 nucleotides align to TRBD2. J was trimmed by 6 bases and V by 4 bases; bases with no gene match: 6. The CDR3 has 15 amino acids. Germline values: CDR1 SGHNT, CDR2 YYREEE (reference sequence). The CDR3 coding sequence is TGTGCCAGCAGCCAAAGTGGGACTAGCGCCGGGGAGCTGTTTTTT. Residues: CASSQSGTSAGELFF.

The chain combines TRBV30 with TRBJ1-2; D is undetermined. Germline V gene data show CDR1 as GTSNPN and CDR2 as SVGIG (reference sequence). The CDR3 runs 11 residues. Trimming pared 3 bases from V and 8 bases from J, leaving 10 bases between. This chain's CDR3 is CAWRRERGYTF. The CDR3 DNA follows: TGTGCCTGGAGGAGGGAGCGGGGCTACACCTTC. Full variable domain (missing parts from reference TRBV30 and TRBJ1-2): SQTIHQWPATLVQPVGSPLSLECTVEGTSNPNLYWYRQAAGRGLQLLFYSVGIGQISSEVPQNLSASRPQDRQFILSSKKLLLSDSGFYLCAWRRERGYTFGSGTRLTVV.

This sequence joins TRBV20-1 and TRBJ1-5; a possible D gene is TRBD1 (6 bases). Germline V gene lookup returns CDR1 DFQATT and CDR2 SNEGSKA (reference sequence). This CDR3 has 17 amino acids. The V and J ends lost 5 bases and 7 bases respectively, with 27 bases between them. In nucleotides, the CDR3 is TGCAGTGCTTTAGACCCTAGAAGAACAGGGCTCGGCCAGCCCCAGCATTTT. This codes for CSALDPRRTGLGQPQHF.

The rearrangement links TRBV7-3 to TRBJ2-2; the D is unclear. Germline V gives CDR1 SGHTA, CDR2 FQGTGA. The V gene lost 5 bases and the J gene lost 0 bases, with 13 bases spanning the gap. The CDR3 is 16 residues long. CDR3 in amino acids: CASSPSATPNTGELFF. Written as DNA, the CDR3 is TGTGCCAGCAGCCCTTCTGCGACTCCGAACACCGGGGAGCTGTTTTTT.